The clone carrying this T cell receptor beta chain showed up just a few times. Its antigen is unknown. The V gene lost 3 bases and the J gene lost 6 bases, with 10 bases spanning the gap. The V gene's germline CDR1 is SGHTA and CDR2 FQGTGA. This CDR3 spans 13 amino acids. This sample stems from a study of esophageal squamous cell carcinoma under preoperative chemotherapy. Overall study results and limits: Post-treatment tumor-infiltrating lymphocytes appeared partly derived from peripheral T cells migrating into the tumor.

Stated time point: after preoperative PTX-NDP chemotherapy. TCRdb re-derived calls from the PCR reads in MiXCR, one entry per CDR3 protein. The top ten hold approximately 23% of the sample, which has roughly 30,000 distinct CDR3 sequences, 40% to 60% seen once. This TCR was recovered from a human donor with esophageal squamous cell carcinoma. The donor label of this sample is uncertain. The rearrangement uses TRBV7-3 and TRBJ2-3, with D hard to call. This specimen was acquired from a patient given preoperative chemotherapy. The CDR3 DNA is TGTGCCAGCAGCTTGTTTCGAGCGGATACGCAGTATTTT. Translation gives CASSLFRADTQYF. Drawing the rest from reference TRBV7-3 and TRBJ2-3, the complete variable domain is GAGVSQTPSNKVTEKGKYVELRCDPISGHTALYWYRQSLGQGPEFLIYFQGTGAADDSGLPNDRFFAVRPEGSVSTLKIQRTERGDSAVYLCASSLFRADTQYFGPGTRLTVL.